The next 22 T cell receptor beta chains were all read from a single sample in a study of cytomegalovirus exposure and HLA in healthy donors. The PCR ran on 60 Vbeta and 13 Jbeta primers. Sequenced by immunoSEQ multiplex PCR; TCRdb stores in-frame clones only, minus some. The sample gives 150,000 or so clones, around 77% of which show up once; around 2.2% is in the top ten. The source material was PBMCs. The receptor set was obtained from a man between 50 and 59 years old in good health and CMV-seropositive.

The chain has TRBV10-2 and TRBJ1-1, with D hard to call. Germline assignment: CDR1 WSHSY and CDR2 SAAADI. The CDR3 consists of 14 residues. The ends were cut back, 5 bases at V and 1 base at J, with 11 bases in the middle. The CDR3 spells CASSNTAQNTEAFF. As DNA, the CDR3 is TGCGCCAGCAGTAACACCGCACAGAACACTGAAGCTTTCTTT.

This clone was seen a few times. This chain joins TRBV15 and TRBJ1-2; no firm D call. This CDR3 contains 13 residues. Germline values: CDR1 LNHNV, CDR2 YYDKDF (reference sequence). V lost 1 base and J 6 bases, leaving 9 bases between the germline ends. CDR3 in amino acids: CATSRGSRDGYTF. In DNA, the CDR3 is TGTGCCACCAGCAGAGGATCGAGGGATGGCTACACCTTC. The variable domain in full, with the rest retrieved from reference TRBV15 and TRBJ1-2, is DAMVIQNPRYQVTQFGKPVTLSCSQTLNHNVMYWYQQKSSQAPKLLFHYYDKDFNNEADTPDNFQSRRPNTSFCFLDIRSPGLGDTAMYLCATSRGSRDGYTFGSGTRLTVV.

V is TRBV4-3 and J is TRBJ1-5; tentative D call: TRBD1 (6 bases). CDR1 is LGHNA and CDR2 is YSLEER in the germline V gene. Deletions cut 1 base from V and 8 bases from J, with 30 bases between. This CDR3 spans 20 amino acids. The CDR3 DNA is TGCGCCAGCAGCCAAGCCCTAGTGCTAGGCCGCGGGGGGCAAAATAAGCCCCAGCATTTT. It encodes CASSQALVLGRGGQNKPQHF.

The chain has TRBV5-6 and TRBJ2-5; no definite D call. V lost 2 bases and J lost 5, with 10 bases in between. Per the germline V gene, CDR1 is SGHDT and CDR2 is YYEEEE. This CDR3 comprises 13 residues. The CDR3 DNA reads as TGTGCCAGCAGCTTAACGAGTAGCGAGACCCAGTACTTC. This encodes CASSLTSSETQYF.

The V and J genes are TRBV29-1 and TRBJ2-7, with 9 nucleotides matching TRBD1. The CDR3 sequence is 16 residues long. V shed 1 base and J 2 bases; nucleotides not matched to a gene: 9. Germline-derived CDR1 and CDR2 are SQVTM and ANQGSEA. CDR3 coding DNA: TGCAGCGTTGAAGCCCCGACCGGGACAGGGCCCTACGAGCAGTACTTC. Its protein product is CSVEAPTGTGPYEQYF.

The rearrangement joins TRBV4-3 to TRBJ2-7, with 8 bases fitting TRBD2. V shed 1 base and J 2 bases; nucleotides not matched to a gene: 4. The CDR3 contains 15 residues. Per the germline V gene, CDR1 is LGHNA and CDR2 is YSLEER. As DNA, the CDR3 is TGCGCCAGCAGCCAAGTGAACGGGGGGGCCTACGAGCAGTACTTC. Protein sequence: CASSQVNGGAYEQYF.

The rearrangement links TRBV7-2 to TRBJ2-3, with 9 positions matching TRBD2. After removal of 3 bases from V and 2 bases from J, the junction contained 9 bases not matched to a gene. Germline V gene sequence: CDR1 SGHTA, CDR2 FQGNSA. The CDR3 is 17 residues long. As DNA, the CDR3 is TGTGCCAGCAGCTTCAGCGGGGGGCCTCTCTACACAGATACGCAGTATTTT. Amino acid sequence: CASSFSGGPLYTDTQYF.

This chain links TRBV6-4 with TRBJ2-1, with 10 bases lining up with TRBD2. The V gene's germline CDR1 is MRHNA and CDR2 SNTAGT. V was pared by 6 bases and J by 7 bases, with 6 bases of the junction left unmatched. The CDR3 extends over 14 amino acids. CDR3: CASREAGGLNEQFF. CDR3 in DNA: TGTGCCAGCAGAGAAGCGGGGGGGCTTAATGAGCAGTTCTTC.

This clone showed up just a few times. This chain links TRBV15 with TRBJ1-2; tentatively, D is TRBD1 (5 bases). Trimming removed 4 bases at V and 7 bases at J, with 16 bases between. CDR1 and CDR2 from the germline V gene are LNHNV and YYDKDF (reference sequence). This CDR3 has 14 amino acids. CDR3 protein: CATSTSKGLSGYTF. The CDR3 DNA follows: TGTGCCACCAGCACTTCTAAGGGGTTGTCTGGCTACACCTTC.

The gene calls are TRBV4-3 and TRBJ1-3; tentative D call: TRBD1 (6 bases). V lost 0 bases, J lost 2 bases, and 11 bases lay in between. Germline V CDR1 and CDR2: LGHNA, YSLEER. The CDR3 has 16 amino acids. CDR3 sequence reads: CASSQDPWTAGNTIYF. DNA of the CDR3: TGCGCCAGCAGCCAAGATCCCTGGACAGCTGGAAACACCATATATTTT.

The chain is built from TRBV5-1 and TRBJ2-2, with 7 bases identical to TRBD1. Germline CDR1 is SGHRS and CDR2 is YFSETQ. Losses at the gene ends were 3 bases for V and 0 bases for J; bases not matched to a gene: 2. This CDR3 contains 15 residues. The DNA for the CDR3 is TGCGCCAGCAGCTCGACAGGGTCGAACACCGGGGAGCTGTTTTTT. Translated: CASSSTGSNTGELFF.

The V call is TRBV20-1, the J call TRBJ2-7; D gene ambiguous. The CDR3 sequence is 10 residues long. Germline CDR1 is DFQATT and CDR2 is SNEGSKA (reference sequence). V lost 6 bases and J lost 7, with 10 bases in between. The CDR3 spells CSATGVEQYF. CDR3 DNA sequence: TGCAGTGCCACCGGAGTAGAGCAGTACTTC.

CDR3 sequence (DNA): TGTGCCAGCAGGACAGGGGGCGCCTATGGCTACACCTTC. Protein product: CASRTGGAYGYTF. The chain has TRBV27 and TRBJ1-2, with 10 bases aligning to TRBD1. The germline CDR1 and CDR2 sequences are MNHEY and SMNVEV (reference sequence). This CDR3 has 13 residues. V shed 6 bases, J shed 4 bases, and the junction held 2 bases outside the gene matches.

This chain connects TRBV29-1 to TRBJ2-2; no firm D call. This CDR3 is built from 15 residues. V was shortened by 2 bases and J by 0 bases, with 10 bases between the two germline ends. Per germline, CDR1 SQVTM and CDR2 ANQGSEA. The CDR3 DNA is TGCAGCGTTGAAACGCGGCTGACGAACACCGGGGAGCTGTTTTTT. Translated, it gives CSVETRLTNTGELFF.

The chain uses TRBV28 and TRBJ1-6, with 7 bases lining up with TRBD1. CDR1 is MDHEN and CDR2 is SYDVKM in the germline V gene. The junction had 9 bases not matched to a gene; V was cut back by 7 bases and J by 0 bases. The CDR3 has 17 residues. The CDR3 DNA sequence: TGTGCCAGCATCCCGACAGGGACAAGCTCCTATAATTCACCCCTCCACTTT. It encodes CASIPTGTSSYNSPLHF.

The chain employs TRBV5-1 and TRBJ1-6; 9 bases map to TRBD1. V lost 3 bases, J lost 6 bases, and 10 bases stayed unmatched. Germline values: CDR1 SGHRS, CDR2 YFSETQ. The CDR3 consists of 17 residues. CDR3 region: CASSYATGGASNSPLHF. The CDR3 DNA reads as TGCGCCAGCAGCTATGCCACAGGGGGCGCGAGTAATTCACCCCTCCACTTT.

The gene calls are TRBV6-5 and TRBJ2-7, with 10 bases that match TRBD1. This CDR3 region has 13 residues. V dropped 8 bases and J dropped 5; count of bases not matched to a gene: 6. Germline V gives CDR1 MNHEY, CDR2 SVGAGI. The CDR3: CASGTGELHEQYF. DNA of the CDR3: TGTGCCAGCGGGACAGGGGAACTACACGAGCAGTACTTC.

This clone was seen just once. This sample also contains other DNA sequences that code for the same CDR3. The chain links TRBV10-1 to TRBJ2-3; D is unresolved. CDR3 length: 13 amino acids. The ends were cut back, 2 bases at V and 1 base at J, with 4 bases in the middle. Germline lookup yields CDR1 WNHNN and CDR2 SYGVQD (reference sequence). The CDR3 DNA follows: TGCGCCAGCAGTGAGACAGGCACAGATACGCAGTATTTT. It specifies CASSETGTDTQYF.

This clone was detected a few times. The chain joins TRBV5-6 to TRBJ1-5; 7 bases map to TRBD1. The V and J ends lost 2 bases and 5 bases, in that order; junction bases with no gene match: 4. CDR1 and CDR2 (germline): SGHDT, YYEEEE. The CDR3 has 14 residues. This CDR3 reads CASSLGQVDQPQHF. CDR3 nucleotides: TGTGCCAGCAGCTTAGGACAGGTAGATCAGCCCCAGCATTTT. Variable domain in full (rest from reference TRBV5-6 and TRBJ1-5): DAGVTQSPTHLIKTRGQQVTLRCSPKSGHDTVSWYQQALGQGPQFIFQYYEEEERQRGNFPDRFSGHQFPNYSSELNVNALLLGDSALYLCASSLGQVDQPQHFGDGTRLSIL.

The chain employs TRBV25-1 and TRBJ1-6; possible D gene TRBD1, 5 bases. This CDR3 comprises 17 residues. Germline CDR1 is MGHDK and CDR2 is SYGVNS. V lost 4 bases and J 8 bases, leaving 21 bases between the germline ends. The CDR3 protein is CASSGYYRLGGDSPLHF. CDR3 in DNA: TGTGCCAGCAGTGGGTACTACAGGTTGGGGGGAGATTCACCCCTCCACTTT. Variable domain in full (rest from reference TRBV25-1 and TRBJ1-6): EADIYQTPRYLVIGTGKKITLECSQTMGHDKMYWYQQDPGMELHLIHYSYGVNSTEKGDLSSESTVSRIRTEHFPLTLESARPSHTSQYLCASSGYYRLGGDSPLHFGNGTRLTVT.

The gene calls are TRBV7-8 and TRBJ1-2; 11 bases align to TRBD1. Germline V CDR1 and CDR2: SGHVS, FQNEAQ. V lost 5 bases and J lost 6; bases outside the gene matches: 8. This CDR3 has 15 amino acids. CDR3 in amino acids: CASSLRVGQGDGYTF. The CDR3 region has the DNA TGTGCCAGCAGCCTTCGGGTGGGACAGGGGGATGGCTACACCTTC.

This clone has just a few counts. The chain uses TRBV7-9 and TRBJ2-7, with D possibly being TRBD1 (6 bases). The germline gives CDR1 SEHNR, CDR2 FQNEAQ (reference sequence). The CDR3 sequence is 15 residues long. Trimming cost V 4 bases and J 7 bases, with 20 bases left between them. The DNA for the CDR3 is TGTGCCAGCAGCTCCGGAAGGGTCCTAGGGGGAGAGCAGTACTTC. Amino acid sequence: CASSSGRVLGGEQYF.